This TCR beta chain was recovered during a study of control samples from healthy donors and cancer patients. The assay was immunoSEQ multiplex PCR, and TCRdb's table has in-frame clones only and misses some. The table includes about 150,000 clones, almost 90% detected once. The CDR3 consists of 13 residues. Between the trimmed V and J ends, which lost 3 bases and 7 bases, there was a span of 12 bases. Germline CDR1 and CDR2: MDHEN and SYDVKM. Sequenced material: blood. This chain connects TRBV28 to TRBJ1-1; no firm D call. The receptor's source is a man younger than 35 in good health. In DNA, the CDR3 is TGTGCCAGCAGTTTTAATGCGGGAATTGAAGCTTTCTTT. As protein: CASSFNAGIEAFF.